Given below is one T cell receptor beta chain in context. Its antigen remains unidentified. The treatment was: approximately 9-day PBMC culture with coronavirus spike peptide pools or control peptides (ViraFEST assay). This sample is part of a study of vaccination and CD4 T cells after COVID-19. Study-level background: The convalescents included six males and four females, and among them two were Hispanic while seven were Caucasian. Typically, post-vaccine samples were obtained a median approximately 74 days after dose two, within a range of 14 to 241. Researchers treated cells with overlapping spike peptides taken from SARS-CoV-2, HCoV-NL63, HCoV-OC43 and HCoV-229E.

Sequencing of the DNA from cultured CD4+ T cells was carried out with the Oncomine TCR Beta short-read assay. Using its own MiXCR run on the PCR reads, TCRdb lists one record per CDR3 protein. The data contain roughly 24,000 distinct CDR3 sequences, under 70% of them singletons. The sequenced sample consisted of CD4+ T cells from blood, cultured in vitro. The clonotype originates from a human donor who had recovered from COVID-19.

For the CDR3, the DNA is TGCAGCGTTGAAGACCCGGACAGGGCCGGCTACACCTTC. As protein: CSVEDPDRAGYTF. V gene TRBV29-1 combines with J gene TRBJ1-2; 8 bases are shared with TRBD1. V shed 0 bases and J 8 bases; nucleotides not matched to a gene: 5. This CDR3 contains 13 residues. The germline V gene encodes CDR1 SQVTM and CDR2 ANQGSEA.